Listed below are T cell receptor beta chains from one sample, sequenced in a study of blood T cell repertoires in COVID-19. Sequenced by immunoSEQ multiplex PCR; TCRdb stores in-frame clones only, minus some. The profile covers around 46,000 clones, with roughly four fifths appearing a single time and less than 9.5% taken by the ten largest. Material: peripheral blood. These receptors came from a man between 35 and 55 years old with acute or convalescent COVID-19. The CDR3 runs from the conserved cysteine through the conserved F or W. D genes are given only for firm matches. Size values are once, few and many counts, or a class for expanded clones, and some rows have none.

clone_size	v_call	d_call	j_call	cdr3_aa	cdr3_nt
-	TRBV28	TRBD1	TRBJ2-7	CASSSSGTGGYEQYF	TGTGCCAGCAGTTCATCCGGGACAGGGGGTTACGAGCAGTACTTC
-	TRBV6-2/TRBV6-3	-	TRBJ1-2	CASSYGSYGYTF	TGTGCCAGCAGTTACGGCAGCTATGGCTACACCTTC
-	TRBV19	-	TRBJ2-3	CASSSLVQLSTDTQYF	TGTGCCAGTAGTAGCCTTGTCCAGTTGAGCACAGATACGCAGTATTTT
-	TRBV7-3	TRBD1	TRBJ2-2	CASSRTGPKTGELFF	TGTGCCAGCAGCCGGACAGGGCCCAAAACCGGGGAGCTGTTTTTT
once	TRBV11-1	TRBD1	TRBJ2-7	CASSFNRGQVLWEQYF	TGTGCCAGCAGCTTCAACAGGGGTCAGGTTTTGTGGGAGCAGTACTTC
-	TRBV5-1	TRBD1	TRBJ2-7	CASSFRDRLGEQYF	TGCGCCAGCAGCTTTAGGGACAGGCTGGGAGAGCAGTACTTC
-	TRBV4-2	-	TRBJ2-3	CASSPAAGPTDTQYF	TGTGCCAGCAGCCCAGCGGCGGGGCCAACAGATACGCAGTATTTT
-	TRBV2	TRBD1	TRBJ1-2	CASCFQGGSDGYTF	TGTGCCAGCTGCTTTCAGGGGGGATCAGATGGCTACACCTTC
few	TRBV5-1	-	TRBJ2-2	CASSLGRDKAGELFF	TGCGCCAGCAGCTTGGGGCGGGATAAGGCCGGGGAGCTGTTTTTT
-	TRBV14	TRBD1	TRBJ2-1	CASSQVVTGSSEQFF	TGTGCCAGCAGCCAAGTCGTGACAGGGAGTTCTGAGCAGTTCTTC
-	TRBV7-9	-	TRBJ2-7	CASSLLSGPYEQYF	TGTGCCAGCAGCTTACTCTCAGGGCCCTACGAGCAGTACTTC
-	TRBV29-1	-	TRBJ2-2	CSGAGGNGELFF	TGCAGCGGGGCAGGAGGTAACGGGGAGCTGTTTTTT
-	TRBV5-1	-	TRBJ2-5	CASSSLDSGETQYF	TGCGCCAGCAGCTCCCTGGACAGTGGGGAGACCCAGTACTTC
-	TRBV14	TRBD1	TRBJ2-1	CASSQRDRSSYNEQFF	TGTGCCAGCAGCCAAAGGGACAGGAGCTCCTACAATGAGCAGTTCTTC
-	TRBV10-3	-	TRBJ2-5	CAISDLWRQETQYF	TGTGCCATCAGTGATCTTTGGAGGCAAGAGACCCAGTACTTC
-	TRBV9	TRBD2	TRBJ2-1	CASSPLSGGAGNEQFF	TGTGCCAGCAGCCCCCTCAGCGGGGGGGCGGGCAATGAGCAGTTCTTC